This is a list of T cell receptor beta chains from one sample in a study of blood T cell repertoires in COVID-19. The table came from immunoSEQ multiplex PCR; TCRdb's copy has only in-frame clones and leaves some out. The sample consists of 45,000 to 60,000 clones, roughly 80% of them appearing once. The specimen was peripheral blood. Receptors originate from a woman at least 80 years old with acute or convalescent COVID-19. Each CDR3 is given with its conserved first and last residue. D genes are given only for firm matches. Size tells how often a clone was seen (once, few, many) or the class of an expanded clone, and some rows leave it out.

J: TRBJ1-5; size: -; D: -; V: TRBV7-9; CDR3: CASSLPGQRNQANQPQHF; DNA: TGTGCCAGCAGCTTACCTGGACAGCGCAACCAAGCCAATCAGCCCCAGCATTTT
J: TRBJ2-5; size: -; D: TRBD1; V: TRBV5-1; CDR3: CASSRQGRETQYF; DNA: TGCGCCAGCAGCAGACAGGGGCGGGAGACCCAGTACTTC
J: TRBJ2-1; size: medium-sized; D: TRBD2; V: TRBV10-3; CDR3: CAISEPDRASGVNEQFF; DNA: TGTGCCATCAGTGAGCCTGACAGGGCTAGCGGGGTCAATGAGCAGTTCTTC
J: TRBJ2-1; size: -; D: TRBD1; V: TRBV7-9; CDR3: CASSSPTGGATNEQFF; DNA: TGTGCCAGCAGCTCCCCTACAGGGGGCGCGACCAATGAGCAGTTCTTC
J: TRBJ1-1; size: -; D: TRBD1; V: TRBV9; CDR3: CASTPGTGANTEAFF; DNA: TGTGCCAGCACCCCCGGGACAGGGGCGAACACTGAAGCTTTCTTT
J: TRBJ1-6; size: once; D: TRBD1; V: TRBV28; CDR3: CASSSGTANSPLHF; DNA: TGTGCCAGCAGCTCCGGGACAGCGAATTCACCCCTCCACTTT
J: TRBJ2-5; size: -; D: -; V: TRBV12-5; CDR3: CASGVGQGQETQYF; DNA: TGTGCTAGTGGGGTTGGGCAGGGCCAAGAGACCCAGTACTTC
J: TRBJ2-2; size: -; D: TRBD2; V: TRBV4-2; CDR3: CASSQGLAGANTGELFF; DNA: TGTGCCAGCAGCCAAGGACTAGCGGGGGCGAACACCGGGGAGCTGTTTTTT
J: TRBJ2-1; size: -; D: TRBD2; V: TRBV19; CDR3: CASSSGLAGAPVVF; DNA: TGTGCCAGTAGTTCGGGACTAGCGGGGGCACCTGTAGTCTTC
J: TRBJ1-1; size: -; D: -; V: TRBV3-1/TRBV3-2; CDR3: CASSQGPTGITEAFF; DNA: TGTGCCAGCAGCCAAGGTCCGACAGGAATTACTGAAGCTTTCTTT
J: TRBJ1-1; size: -; D: -; V: TRBV7-9; CDR3: CASSSGIRGTEAFF; DNA: TGTGCCAGCAGTTCCGGCATCAGGGGCACTGAAGCTTTCTTT
J: TRBJ1-5; size: once; D: -; V: TRBV7-2; CDR3: CASSLVGFSNQPQHF; DNA: TGTGCCAGCAGCTTAGTCGGGTTTAGCAATCAGCCCCAGCATTTT
J: TRBJ2-2; size: -; D: -; V: TRBV4-2; CDR3: CASSTIAATGELFF; DNA: TGTGCCAGCAGCACGATAGCGGCCACCGGGGAGCTGTTTTTT
J: TRBJ1-2; size: -; D: TRBD1; V: TRBV29-1; CDR3: CSVGTGMDYGYTF; DNA: TGCAGCGTAGGGACAGGGATGGACTATGGCTACACCTTC
J: TRBJ2-2; size: -; D: TRBD1; V: TRBV2; CDR3: CASRRTGTGELFF; DNA: TGTGCCAGCAGAAGGACAGGGACCGGGGAGCTGTTTTTT
J: TRBJ1-2; size: once; D: TRBD1; V: TRBV25-1; CDR3: CASSDATGVYGYTF; DNA: TGTGCCAGCAGTGACGCTACAGGGGTCTATGGCTACACCTTC
J: TRBJ2-5; size: -; D: TRBD1; V: TRBV19; CDR3: CASSTTGGDETQYF; DNA: TGTGCCAGTAGTACGACAGGGGGCGATGAGACCCAGTACTTC
J: TRBJ2-2; size: -; D: TRBD1; V: TRBV5-6; CDR3: CASSPGTGLTGELFF; DNA: TGTGCCAGCAGCCCCGGGACAGGGCTCACCGGGGAGCTGTTTTTT
J: TRBJ2-3; size: -; D: TRBD1; V: TRBV24-1; CDR3: CATSDPTGGNTDTQYF; DNA: TGTGCCACCAGTGATCCGACAGGGGGGAACACAGATACGCAGTATTTT
J: TRBJ1-2; size: -; D: -; V: TRBV11-3; CDR3: CASSHCWPRGGYTF; DNA: TGTGCCAGCAGCCACTGCTGGCCAAGGGGTGGCTACACCTTC
J: TRBJ2-2; size: -; D: TRBD1; V: TRBV5-6; CDR3: CASSTRQGALGTGELFF; DNA: TGTGCCAGCAGCACCCGACAGGGGGCGCTGGGCACCGGGGAGCTGTTTTTT
J: TRBJ1-1; size: -; D: -; V: TRBV29-1; CDR3: CSVEGAGRDTEAFF; DNA: TGCAGCGTTGAAGGGGCTGGGAGGGACACTGAAGCTTTCTTT
J: TRBJ1-3; size: few; D: -; V: TRBV15; CDR3: CATSRDRQSSGNTIYF; DNA: TGTGCCACCAGCAGAGATCGACAGTCCTCTGGAAACACCATATATTTT
J: TRBJ1-4; size: once; D: -; V: TRBV11-3; CDR3: CASRRTSNEKLFF; DNA: TGTGCCAGCAGAAGGACAAGCAATGAAAAACTGTTTTTT
J: TRBJ1-4; size: -; D: -; V: TRBV20-1; CDR3: CSASRGEKLFF; DNA: TGCAGTGCTAGTCGGGGGGAAAAACTGTTTTTT
J: TRBJ2-3; size: -; D: TRBD2; V: TRBV12-5; CDR3: CASGLARGSGGATDTQYF; DNA: TGTGCTAGTGGTTTGGCCCGTGGGAGCGGGGGGGCCACAGATACGCAGTATTTT
J: TRBJ1-4; size: -; D: -; V: TRBV6-2/TRBV6-3; CDR3: CASSNPPGRAGGEKLFF; DNA: TGTGCCAGCAGTAACCCCCCTGGTCGGGCCGGGGGGGAAAAACTGTTTTTT
J: TRBJ1-2; size: few; D: -; V: TRBV7-2; CDR3: CASSLSISEGYTF; DNA: TGTGCCAGCAGCTTATCAATATCGGAGGGCTACACCTTC
J: TRBJ2-7; size: -; D: -; V: TRBV5-1; CDR3: CASSSGLTYEQYF; DNA: TGCGCCAGCAGTTCAGGGCTCACCTACGAGCAGTACTTC
J: TRBJ1-5; size: -; D: -; V: TRBV30; CDR3: CAWSDRQYNQPQHF; DNA: TGTGCCTGGAGTGACCGACAGTATAATCAGCCCCAGCATTTT
J: TRBJ1-2; size: few; D: -; V: TRBV6-5; CDR3: CASSYSGRVGNYGYTF; DNA: TGTGCCAGCAGTTACTCCGGCAGGGTGGGGAACTATGGCTACACCTTC
J: TRBJ1-1; size: -; D: TRBD1; V: TRBV5-1; CDR3: CASSLGGQGRTEAFF; DNA: TGCGCCAGCAGCTTGGGGGGACAGGGTAGGACTGAAGCTTTCTTT
J: TRBJ1-1; size: -; D: -; V: TRBV19; CDR3: CASRKSGNTEAFF; DNA: TGTGCCAGTAGGAAATCGGGAAACACTGAAGCTTTCTTT
J: TRBJ2-7; size: once; D: TRBD2; V: TRBV19; CDR3: CASSIAAAGTSYEQYF; DNA: TGTGCCAGTAGTATAGCAGCAGCGGGGACCTCCTACGAGCAGTACTTC
J: TRBJ1-1; size: -; D: TRBD1; V: TRBV18; CDR3: CASSPGVDREAFF; DNA: TGTGCCAGCTCACCAGGGGTGGACAGGGAAGCTTTCTTT
J: TRBJ1-2; size: -; D: TRBD1; V: TRBV18; CDR3: CASSPDRIYGYTF; DNA: TGTGCCAGCTCACCGGACAGGATCTATGGCTACACCTTC
J: TRBJ1-5; size: -; D: -; V: TRBV5-1; CDR3: CASSLSAGDQPQHF; DNA: TGCGCCAGCAGCTTGTCCGCCGGGGATCAGCCCCAGCATTTT
J: TRBJ1-5; size: -; D: TRBD1; V: TRBV19; CDR3: CASSMTGDQPQHF; DNA: TGTGCCAGTAGTATGACAGGGGATCAGCCCCAGCATTTT
J: TRBJ2-4; size: -; D: -; V: TRBV2; CDR3: CASRTEKLAKNIQYF; DNA: TGTGCCAGCAGAACAGAAAAGCTAGCCAAAAACATTCAGTACTTC
J: TRBJ2-1; size: few; D: -; V: TRBV24-1; CDR3: CATSDLPGGENLYNEQFF; DNA: TGTGCCACCAGTGATTTGCCGGGCGGGGAGAACCTTTACAATGAGCAGTTCTTC
J: TRBJ2-2; size: -; D: -; V: TRBV11-3; CDR3: CASSFTGVNTGELFF; DNA: TGTGCCAGCAGCTTCACCGGGGTGAACACCGGGGAGCTGTTTTTT
J: TRBJ1-1; size: -; D: TRBD1; V: TRBV19; CDR3: CASSTGTAMNTEAFF; DNA: TGTGCCAGTAGCACCGGGACAGCCATGAACACTGAAGCTTTCTTT
J: TRBJ2-1; size: -; D: TRBD2; V: TRBV3-1/TRBV3-2; CDR3: CASSPGRRAYNEQFF; DNA: TGTGCCAGCAGCCCCGGGAGGCGGGCTTACAATGAGCAGTTCTTC
J: TRBJ2-1; size: -; D: TRBD2; V: TRBV7-8; CDR3: CASSYASGGFQEQFF; DNA: TGTGCCAGCAGCTATGCTAGCGGGGGGTTCCAAGAGCAGTTCTTC
J: TRBJ1-5; size: -; D: TRBD1; V: TRBV3-1/TRBV3-2; CDR3: CASSRGTDSNQPQHF; DNA: TGTGCCAGCAGCCGTGGGACAGATAGCAATCAGCCCCAGCATTTT